Shown below are 17 T cell receptor beta chains from a single sample sequenced in a study of PD-1 blockade in mismatch repair-deficient tumors. Here immunoSEQ multiplex PCR was the method, and the copy in TCRdb shows in-frame clones only, minus some. This sample carries some 130,000 clones, 85% to 90% of them seen once, and the ten largest clones take approximately 10%. The sequences come from peripheral blood, collected about 17 months after starting pembrolizumab. Every receptor here comes from an adult with mismatch repair-deficient cancer.

The chain links TRBV28 to TRBJ2-7; 7 positions agree with TRBD2. Germline V gene lookup returns CDR1 MDHEN and CDR2 SYDVKM. The CDR3 spans 14 residues. V lost 3 bases to trimming and J lost 0 bases; unmatched junction nucleotides: 2. CDR3 nucleotides: TGTGCCAGCAGTTTCCTAGCGGCCTCCTACGAGCAGTACTTC. It yields the protein CASSFLAASYEQYF.

This clone has only one observation. The CDR3 reads CASSQDKVSYEQYF. The CDR3 DNA sequence: TGCGCCAGCAGCCAAGATAAGGTTTCCTACGAGCAGTACTTC. This chain connects TRBV4-3 to TRBJ2-7; D not resolved. Deletions cut 0 bases from V and 1 base from J, with 7 bases between. The CDR3 contains 14 residues. Germline V gene data show CDR1 as LGHNA and CDR2 as YSLEER.

The chain employs TRBV7-9 and TRBJ2-3, with a weak D call TRBD1 (6 bases). V lost 7 bases, J lost 1 base, and 18 bases lay in between. Germline V gives CDR1 SEHNR, CDR2 FQNEAQ (reference sequence). The CDR3 extends over 16 amino acids. CDR3 in amino acids: CASIADRTIGTDTQYF. The CDR3 nucleotides are TGTGCCAGCATCGCGGACAGAACCATTGGCACAGATACGCAGTATTTT. The full variable domain, rest sourced from reference TRBV7-9 and TRBJ2-3, is DTGVSQNPRHKITKRGQNVTFRCDPISEHNRLYWYRQTLGQGPEFLTYFQNEAQLEKSRLLSDRFSAERPKGSFSTLEIQRTEQGDSAMYLCASIADRTIGTDTQYFGPGTRLTVL.

This clone has just one count. This chain links TRBV21-1 with TRBJ2-7; the table gives TRBD2 as D, unverified against the DNA. TRBV21-1 is listed as a pseudogene. The CDR3 contains 14 residues. CDR3 region: CASSKLTSGYEQYF. The CDR3 nucleotides are TGTGCCAGCAGCAAACTCACTAGCGGTTACGAGCAGTACTTC.

The CDR3 DNA is TGTGCCAGTAAGCCGGACAGGGGGCAGACTAATGAAAAACTGTTTTTT. This translates into CASKPDRGQTNEKLFF. This chain connects TRBV19 to TRBJ1-4; 11 bases match TRBD1. J gave up 2 bases and V 7 bases, and 6 bases lay outside the gene matches. The CDR3 has 16 amino acids. Germline V gives CDR1 LNHDA, CDR2 SQIVND (reference sequence).

The chain uses TRBV5-5 and TRBJ2-7; D is unresolved. The V end was cut by 0 bases, the J end by 4 bases, with 5 bases between. CDR3 length: 12 amino acids. Germline V lookup: CDR1 SGHKS, CDR2 YYEKEE (reference sequence). The CDR3, as DNA: TGTGCCAGCAGCTTGGGGGCGTACGAGCAGTACTTC. It yields the protein CASSLGAYEQYF.

This clone is a singleton in its sample. The rearrangement links TRBV11-3 to TRBJ2-6, with 7 nucleotides matching TRBD1. Germline CDR1 and CDR2: SGHNT and YENEEA. This CDR3 region has 18 residues. V lost 1 base to trimming and J lost 0 bases; unmatched junction nucleotides: 6. As DNA, the CDR3 is TGTGCCAGCAGCTTAGCCCAAGGGGGCCTCTCTGGGGCCAACGTCCTGACTTTC. Translating gives CASSLAQGGLSGANVLTF.

The chain uses TRBV5-6 and TRBJ1-4, with 8 bases matching TRBD1. CDR1 SGHDT and CDR2 YYEEEE come from the germline V gene. The J segment lost 8 bases and the V segment lost 0 bases, leaving 3 bases of the junction unmatched. There are 14 residues in the CDR3. The CDR3 bases are TGTGCCAGCAGCTTGGCGGGGACAGGAGAAAAACTGTTTTTT. It specifies CASSLAGTGEKLFF.

The chain combines TRBV30 with TRBJ2-2; the match to TRBD2 covers 8 bases. There are 16 residues in the CDR3. Germline-derived CDR1 and CDR2 are GTSNPN and SVGIG (reference sequence). V dropped 1 base and J dropped 3; count of bases not matched to a gene: 7. CDR3 DNA sequence: TGTGCCTGGAGTGAACCCGGGGGGGCCGACACCGGGGAGCTGTTTTTT. It yields the protein CAWSEPGGADTGELFF.

The chain carries TRBV28 and TRBJ2-2; D remains ambiguous. Trimming removed 2 bases from V and 6 bases from J, with 13 bases in between. Looked up from germline, CDR1 is MDHEN and CDR2 is SYDVKM. This CDR3 is 15 amino acids long. CDR3 in DNA: TGTGCCAGCAGTTTACCCCTAGGTGGGGCCGGGGAGCTGTTTTTT. Translation: CASSLPLGGAGELFF.

The chain combines TRBV6-6 with TRBJ2-7; 7 positions match TRBD1. CDR1 is MNHNY and CDR2 is SVGAGI in the germline V gene (reference sequence). This CDR3 has 15 residues. The V and J ends lost 0 bases and 3 bases, in that order; junction bases with no gene match: 5. The CDR3 DNA follows: TGTGCCAGCAGTTACTCCGACAGGGCAAGCTACGAGCAGTACTTC. It translates to CASSYSDRASYEQYF.

V is TRBV5-6 and J is TRBJ1-2; D gene uncertain. Between the trimmed V and J ends, which lost 4 bases and 1 base, there was a span of 5 bases. This CDR3 is built from 12 residues. The germline V gene encodes CDR1 SGHDT and CDR2 YYEEEE. CDR3 DNA: TGTGCCAGCAGCGTGAATAACTATGGCTACACCTTC. Translation: CASSVNNYGYTF.

The rearrangement uses TRBV29-1 and TRBJ2-7; 16 bases match TRBD2. V lost 1 base and J lost 4; bases outside the gene matches: 1. CDR1 is SQVTM, CDR2 ANQGSEA, per germline. The CDR3 totals 15 residues. CDR3 nucleotide sequence: TGCAGCGTTGAAGTGGGACTAGCGGGAGGGTACGAGCAGTACTTC. Encoded protein: CSVEVGLAGGYEQYF.

V and J are TRBV5-5 and TRBJ2-6; no definite D call. CDR3 size: 13 residues. Germline V gene data show CDR1 as SGHKS and CDR2 as YYEKEE (reference sequence). V lost 6 bases and J 4 bases, leaving 8 bases between the germline ends. The CDR3 is CASTRSGANVLTF. Written as DNA, the CDR3 is TGTGCCAGCACCAGGAGCGGGGCCAACGTCCTGACTTTC.

This rearrangement joins TRBV2 to TRBJ2-6; D possibly uses TRBD1 or TRBD2 (5 bases each). Trimming stripped 6 bases from V and 11 bases from J, with 17 bases between. Germline assignment: CDR1 SNHLY and CDR2 FYNNEI. The CDR3 loop spans 14 amino acids. CDR3 in DNA: TGTGCCAGCAGGGGGGACGGACATAGGTACGTCCTGACTTTC. It is translated as CASRGDGHRYVLTF.

CDR3 sequence (DNA): TGTGCCATCAGTGAGGGGGCTGGTCCTTATGAGCAGTACTTC. Translation: CAISEGAGPYEQYF. The V and J genes are TRBV10-3 and TRBJ2-7; maybe TRBD1 (5 bases). The length of the CDR3 is 14 residues. The germline V and J ends were trimmed by 2 bases and 7 bases, with 15 bases remaining between them. Germline V CDR1 and CDR2: ENHRY, SYGVKD.

V and J are TRBV27 and TRBJ1-2; 7 nucleotides agree with TRBD1. The CDR3 covers 13 residues. CDR1 is MNHEY, CDR2 SMNVEV, per germline (reference sequence). The V and J ends lost 6 bases and 4 bases, in that order; junction bases with no gene match: 5. CDR3: CASRSTGSYGYTF. The CDR3 DNA reads as TGTGCCAGCAGGTCGACAGGGAGCTATGGCTACACCTTC.